Listed below are T cell receptor beta chains from one sample, sequenced in a study of blood T cells in healthy people across ages. TCRdb called the 5' RACE reads again in MiXCR, with one record for every CDR3 protein. The sample includes 1.5 million to 2 million distinct CDR3 sequences, around 40% of them seen just once. Sequenced: blood. The receptors here all came from a human donor in good health. Each CDR3 is given with its conserved first and last residue. Each record gives: V gene, D gene, J gene, clone size, CDR3 protein, CDR3 DNA. A D gene is named only where the DNA matches it firmly. Size is omitted from some rows. Given values are once, few, many or a class for expanded clones.

V gene: TRBV3-1
D gene: .
J gene: TRBJ1-1
clone size: few
CDR3 protein: CASSQVLTGTEAFF
CDR3 DNA: TGTGCCAGCAGCCAAGTATTGACGGGGACTGAAGCTTTCTTT

V gene: TRBV13
D gene: .
J gene: TRBJ1-2
clone size: .
CDR3 protein: CASSLGQTPGYTF
CDR3 DNA: TGTGCCAGCAGCTTAGGTCAAACCCCAGGCTACACCTTC

V gene: TRBV5-1
D gene: TRBD1
J gene: TRBJ1-1
clone size: .
CDR3 protein: CASSGGQGLTEAFF
CDR3 DNA: TGCGCCAGCAGCGGGGGACAGGGGTTAACTGAAGCTTTCTTT

V gene: TRBV7-9
D gene: .
J gene: TRBJ2-7
clone size: .
CDR3 protein: CASSSRTDTYEQYF
CDR3 DNA: TGTGCCAGCAGTTCTCGGACAGACACCTACGAGCAGTACTTC

V gene: TRBV11-2
D gene: .
J gene: TRBJ2-1
clone size: .
CDR3 protein: CASSLEQVYNEQFF
CDR3 DNA: TGTGCCAGCAGCTTAGAACAGGTCTACAATGAGCAGTTCTTC

V gene: TRBV29-1
D gene: TRBD1
J gene: TRBJ1-1
clone size: .
CDR3 protein: CSATYRGWPEAFF
CDR3 DNA: TGCAGCGCAACCTACAGGGGGTGGCCTGAAGCTTTCTTT

V gene: TRBV14
D gene: .
J gene: TRBJ2-3
clone size: .
CDR3 protein: CASSPRYITDTQYF
CDR3 DNA: TGTGCCAGCAGCCCTCGATACATCACAGATACGCAGTATTTT

V gene: TRBV14
D gene: .
J gene: TRBJ2-5
clone size: .
CDR3 protein: CASSQDGEAEGETQYF
CDR3 DNA: TGTGCCAGCAGCCAAGATGGGGAGGCGGAAGGGGAGACCCAGTACTTC

V gene: TRBV4-3
D gene: .
J gene: TRBJ2-3
clone size: .
CDR3 protein: CASSQESHIGTDTQYF
CDR3 DNA: TGCGCCAGCAGCCAAGAGTCCCACATTGGCACAGATACGCAGTATTTT

V gene: TRBV7-2
D gene: .
J gene: TRBJ2-1
clone size: .
CDR3 protein: CASSLASGWSHNEQFF
CDR3 DNA: TGTGCCAGCAGCTTAGCCTCAGGCTGGAGCCACAATGAGCAGTTCTTC

V gene: TRBV7-8
D gene: TRBD1
J gene: TRBJ2-7
clone size: .
CDR3 protein: CASSLGLTGGTYEQYF
CDR3 DNA: TGTGCCAGCAGCTTAGGACTGACAGGGGGAACCTACGAGCAGTACTTC

V gene: TRBV7-2
D gene: TRBD1
J gene: TRBJ2-7
clone size: few
CDR3 protein: CASSWDRGVSYEQYF
CDR3 DNA: TGTGCCAGCAGCTGGGACAGGGGCGTCTCCTACGAGCAGTACTTC

V gene: TRBV9
D gene: .
J gene: TRBJ2-7
clone size: .
CDR3 protein: CASSQSSFGPGGEQYF
CDR3 DNA: TGTGCCAGCAGCCAGAGTTCTTTCGGTCCTGGGGGCGAGCAGTACTTC

V gene: TRBV24-1
D gene: .
J gene: TRBJ2-7
clone size: .
CDR3 protein: CATSEGAFSYNEQYF
CDR3 DNA: TGTGCCACCAGTGAGGGTGCTTTCTCCTACAATGAGCAGTACTTC

V gene: TRBV7-8
D gene: .
J gene: TRBJ1-1
clone size: .
CDR3 protein: CASSFGFRADIMNTEAFF
CDR3 DNA: TGTGCCAGCAGCTTTGGTTTTAGGGCGGACATAATGAACACTGAAGCTTTCTTT

V gene: TRBV7-9
D gene: TRBD1
J gene: TRBJ2-7
clone size: few
CDR3 protein: CASSLPPTGVPTYEQYF
CDR3 DNA: TGTGCCAGCAGCTTACCCCCCACAGGGGTTCCTACCTACGAGCAGTACTTC

V gene: TRBV28
D gene: .
J gene: TRBJ2-7
clone size: .
CDR3 protein: CASSPIYTLTGWGSYEQYF
CDR3 DNA: TGTGCCAGCAGTCCCATTTATACCCTCACAGGGTGGGGATCCTACGAGCAGTACTTC

V gene: TRBV12-3/TRBV12-4
D gene: TRBD2
J gene: TRBJ2-1
clone size: .
CDR3 protein: CASSLAGGVEQFF
CDR3 DNA: TGTGCCAGCAGTTTGGCCGGGGGGGTTGAGCAGTTCTTC

V gene: TRBV9
D gene: TRBD1
J gene: TRBJ2-4
clone size: once
CDR3 protein: CASSVDWAGGNNEQYF
CDR3 DNA: TGTGCCAGCAGCGTAGATTGGGCAGGGGGTAACAATGAGCAGTACTTC

V gene: TRBV4-1
D gene: TRBD1
J gene: TRBJ2-3
clone size: few
CDR3 protein: CASSQRGRSTDTQYF
CDR3 DNA: TGCGCCAGCAGCCAAAGGGGGCGGTCGACAGATACGCAGTATTTT

V gene: TRBV27
D gene: .
J gene: TRBJ2-7
clone size: .
CDR3 protein: CASSPGTGPYEQDF
CDR3 DNA: TGTGCCAGCAGTCCCGGGACGGGACCCTACGAGCAGGACTTC

V gene: TRBV2
D gene: .
J gene: TRBJ2-7
clone size: .
CDR3 protein: CASSEEVGVWDEQYF
CDR3 DNA: TGTGCCAGCAGTGAAGAGGTGGGGGTGTGGGACGAGCAGTACTTC

V gene: TRBV20-1
D gene: .
J gene: TRBJ2-4
clone size: few
CDR3 protein: CSARGTASNGQYF
CDR3 DNA: TGCAGTGCTAGAGGGACCGCTTCCAATGGGCAGTACTTC

V gene: TRBV6-1
D gene: .
J gene: TRBJ1-6
clone size: .
CDR3 protein: CASRAEGDNSPLHF
CDR3 DNA: TGTGCTAGCAGGGCAGAGGGGGATAATTCACCCCTCCACTTT

V gene: TRBV3-1
D gene: .
J gene: TRBJ1-1
clone size: .
CDR3 protein: CASSQEYSIGSTEAFF
CDR3 DNA: TGTGCCAGCAGCCAAGAATACTCAATCGGTAGCACTGAAGCTTTCTTT

V gene: TRBV5-1
D gene: .
J gene: TRBJ1-1
clone size: .
CDR3 protein: CASTRGTVNTEAFF
CDR3 DNA: TGCGCCAGCACCCGGGGGACGGTGAACACTGAAGCTTTCTTT

V gene: TRBV7-9
D gene: .
J gene: TRBJ2-1
clone size: few
CDR3 protein: CASSSSGTPEGQFF
CDR3 DNA: TGTGCCAGCAGTTCGTCCGGGACCCCTGAGGGGCAGTTCTTC

V gene: TRBV28
D gene: TRBD1
J gene: TRBJ2-1
clone size: .
CDR3 protein: CASTFRDRVWDEQFF
CDR3 DNA: TGTGCCAGCACTTTCCGGGACAGGGTTTGGGATGAGCAGTTCTTC

V gene: TRBV7-2
D gene: .
J gene: TRBJ1-5
clone size: .
CDR3 protein: CASSPQGSWQPQHF
CDR3 DNA: TGTGCCAGCAGCCCGCAGGGTTCGTGGCAGCCCCAGCATTTT

V gene: TRBV7-2
D gene: TRBD1
J gene: TRBJ1-2
clone size: .
CDR3 protein: CASSPDRGSDGYTF
CDR3 DNA: TGTGCCAGCAGCCCGGACAGGGGCTCGGATGGCTACACCTTC

V gene: TRBV20-1
D gene: TRBD2
J gene: TRBJ2-3
clone size: .
CDR3 protein: CSARDLGTSGGDTQYF
CDR3 DNA: TGCAGTGCTAGAGATCTAGGGACTAGCGGGGGAGATACGCAGTATTTT

V gene: TRBV15
D gene: .
J gene: TRBJ2-6
clone size: .
CDR3 protein: CAATYPGANVLTF
CDR3 DNA: TGTGCCGCCACCTACCCAGGGGCCAACGTCCTGACTTTC

V gene: TRBV5-1
D gene: .
J gene: TRBJ2-1
clone size: .
CDR3 protein: CASCFQGADNEQFF
CDR3 DNA: TGCGCCAGCTGCTTTCAAGGGGCCGACAATGAGCAGTTCTTC

V gene: TRBV9
D gene: TRBD1
J gene: TRBJ1-4
clone size: few
CDR3 protein: CASSPEGAGRATNEKLFF
CDR3 DNA: TGTGCTAGCAGCCCAGAGGGGGCAGGGAGGGCAACTAATGAAAAACTGTTTTTT

V gene: TRBV29-1
D gene: .
J gene: TRBJ2-5
clone size: .
CDR3 protein: CSVGALLKETQYF
CDR3 DNA: TGCAGCGTGGGGGCTCTATTAAAAGAGACCCAGTACTTC

V gene: TRBV7-8
D gene: TRBD1
J gene: TRBJ2-7
clone size: .
CDR3 protein: CASRGRGQGYEQYF
CDR3 DNA: TGTGCCAGCAGGGGGAGGGGACAGGGATACGAGCAGTACTTC

V gene: TRBV6-8
D gene: .
J gene: TRBJ2-4
clone size: .
CDR3 protein: CACRRRLAKNIQYF
CDR3 DNA: TGTGCCTGCAGACGCAGGCTAGCCAAAAACATTCAGTACTTC

V gene: TRBV20-1
D gene: TRBD1
J gene: TRBJ1-2
clone size: .
CDR3 protein: CSAKQGNAGGYTF
CDR3 DNA: TGCAGTGCTAAACAGGGGAATGCGGGTGGCTACACCTTC

V gene: TRBV6-2/TRBV6-3
D gene: TRBD1
J gene: TRBJ2-7
clone size: .
CDR3 protein: CASNRQGTYEQYF
CDR3 DNA: TGTGCCAGCAACAGACAGGGGACGTACGAGCAGTACTTC

V gene: TRBV7-9
D gene: TRBD1
J gene: TRBJ2-1
clone size: few
CDR3 protein: CALEGGGQGAYNEQFF
CDR3 DNA: TGTGCCCTAGAAGGAGGGGGACAGGGGGCTTACAATGAGCAGTTCTTC

V gene: TRBV6-5
D gene: .
J gene: TRBJ2-6
clone size: few
CDR3 protein: CASSLNHGANVLTF
CDR3 DNA: TGTGCCAGCAGTTTAAACCATGGGGCCAACGTCCTGACTTTC

V gene: TRBV9
D gene: .
J gene: TRBJ2-5
clone size: .
CDR3 protein: CASSVLGAETQYF
CDR3 DNA: TGTGCCAGCAGCGTTCTAGGGGCCGAGACCCAGTACTTC

V gene: TRBV4-2
D gene: TRBD2
J gene: TRBJ2-7
clone size: many
CDR3 protein: CASSQDRFGGGYEQYF
CDR3 DNA: TGTGCCAGCAGCCAAGATAGGTTCGGGGGGGGATACGAGCAGTACTTC

V gene: TRBV7-9
D gene: TRBD2
J gene: TRBJ2-1
clone size: .
CDR3 protein: CASSPAGAGGTNEQFF
CDR3 DNA: TGTGCCAGCAGCCCAGCCGGCGCGGGGGGCACCAATGAGCAGTTCTTC

V gene: TRBV20-1
D gene: TRBD2
J gene: TRBJ2-4
clone size: few
CDR3 protein: CSAFSLAGEEIAKNIQYF
CDR3 DNA: TGCAGTGCCTTCAGTCTAGCGGGGGAAGAAATAGCCAAAAACATTCAGTACTTC

V gene: TRBV5-1
D gene: .
J gene: TRBJ1-1
clone size: few
CDR3 protein: CASSLYGRDLTEAFF
CDR3 DNA: TGCGCCAGCAGCTTGTATGGCAGGGACCTCACTGAAGCTTTCTTT